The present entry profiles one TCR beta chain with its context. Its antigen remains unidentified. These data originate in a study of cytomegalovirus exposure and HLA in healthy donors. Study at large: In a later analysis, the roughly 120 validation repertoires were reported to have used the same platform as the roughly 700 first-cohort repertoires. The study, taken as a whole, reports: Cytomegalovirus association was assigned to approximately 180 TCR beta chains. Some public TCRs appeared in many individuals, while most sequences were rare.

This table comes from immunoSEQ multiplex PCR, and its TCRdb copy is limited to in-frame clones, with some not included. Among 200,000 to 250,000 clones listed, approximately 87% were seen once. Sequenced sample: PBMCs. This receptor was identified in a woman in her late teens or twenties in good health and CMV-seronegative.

The CDR3 here is CASSLVAGGIRSSYNEQFF. In nucleotides, the CDR3 is TGTGCCAGCAGTTTAGTGGCGGGAGGGATTAGAAGCTCCTACAATGAGCAGTTCTTC. J is TRBJ2-1 and V is TRBV27; 9 positions match TRBD2. J was trimmed by 0 bases and V by 2 bases; bases with no gene match: 11. The CDR3 has 19 residues. Germline V gene data show CDR1 as MNHEY and CDR2 as SMNVEV (reference sequence).